The entry that follows covers one T cell receptor (beta chain) sequence. Antigen unknown. V lost 7 bases and J 4 bases, leaving 11 bases between the germline ends. Germline values: CDR1 SEHNR, CDR2 FQNEAQ (reference sequence). The CDR3 totals 12 residues. PCR primers comprised 60 Vbeta and 13 Jbeta primers. The data were produced by immunoSEQ multiplex PCR, yet TCRdb's version contains in-frame clones alone and is incomplete. Among approximately 100,000 clones, 81% were seen once, and the ten largest hold roughly 2%. The record originates from a study of cytomegalovirus exposure and HLA in healthy donors. Study results and caveats: Previously analyzed data showed that most TCR beta V segments were productive at a frequency of about 90% or about 30%.

The J gene is TRBJ2-7, the V gene TRBV7-9; maybe TRBD2 (5 bases). The TCR comes from a woman under 40 in good health and CMV-seronegative. What was sequenced was PBMCs. This chain's CDR3 is CASTPRGYEQYF. In nucleotides, the CDR3 is TGTGCCAGCACCCCTCGGGGTTACGAGCAGTACTTC.